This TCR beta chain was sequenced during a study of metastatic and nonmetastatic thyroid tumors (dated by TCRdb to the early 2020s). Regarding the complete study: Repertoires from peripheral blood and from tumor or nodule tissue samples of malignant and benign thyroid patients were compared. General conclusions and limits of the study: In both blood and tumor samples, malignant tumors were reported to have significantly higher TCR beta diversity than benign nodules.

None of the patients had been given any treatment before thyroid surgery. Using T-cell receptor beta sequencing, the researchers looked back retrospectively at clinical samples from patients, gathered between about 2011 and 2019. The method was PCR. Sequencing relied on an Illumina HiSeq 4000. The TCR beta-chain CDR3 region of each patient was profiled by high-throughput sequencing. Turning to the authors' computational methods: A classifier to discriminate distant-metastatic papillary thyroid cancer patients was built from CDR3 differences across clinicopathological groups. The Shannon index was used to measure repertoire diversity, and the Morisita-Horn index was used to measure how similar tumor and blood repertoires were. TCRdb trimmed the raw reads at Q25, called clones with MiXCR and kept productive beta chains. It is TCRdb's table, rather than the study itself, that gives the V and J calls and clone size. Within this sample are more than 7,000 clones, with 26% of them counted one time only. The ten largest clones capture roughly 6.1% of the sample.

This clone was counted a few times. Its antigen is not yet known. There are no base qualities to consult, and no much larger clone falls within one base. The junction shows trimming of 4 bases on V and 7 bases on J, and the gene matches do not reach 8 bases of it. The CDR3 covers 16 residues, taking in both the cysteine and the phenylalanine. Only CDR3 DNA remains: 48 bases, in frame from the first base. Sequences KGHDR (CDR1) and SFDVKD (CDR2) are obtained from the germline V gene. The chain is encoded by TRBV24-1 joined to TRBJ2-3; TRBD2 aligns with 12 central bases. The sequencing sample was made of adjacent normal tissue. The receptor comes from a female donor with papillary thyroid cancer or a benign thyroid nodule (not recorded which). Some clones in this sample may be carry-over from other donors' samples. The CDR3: CATSEGRLAGEHTQYF. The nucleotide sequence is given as TGTGCCACCAGTGAAGGGAGACTAGCGGGAGAACATACGCAGTATTTT.